The present T cell receptor (beta chain) was sequenced within a study of cytomegalovirus exposure and HLA in healthy donors. Study summary: An earlier analysis identified approximately 120 million unique TCR beta sequences in 150 million to 200 million T cells. Findings and caveats of the study: The authors enumerated over 150 TCR beta chains as linked to cytomegalovirus.

Healthy bone marrow donors supplied every sample. Unrecorded immune exposures were likely, despite nominal health at sampling. This CDR3 has 15 residues. Germline V gene sequence: CDR1 SGHRS, CDR2 YFSETQ. With 0 bases removed from V and 0 bases from J, the gap between germline ends came to 8 bases. Remarks on this clone: Its target is unknown.

PCR employed 60 Vbeta and 13 Jbeta primers. Method: immunoSEQ multiplex PCR; TCRdb's copy keeps in-frame clones and lacks some. This specimen shows fewer than 100,000 clones; the ten leading clones hold 3% to 4%. Sequencing input: PBMCs. The chain carries TRBV5-1 and TRBJ2-3; D is ambiguous. The receptor comes from a man aged 18 to 30 in good health and CMV-seropositive. This CDR3 is CASSLVAESTDTQYF. The CDR3 DNA follows: TGCGCCAGCAGCTTGGTTGCGGAGAGCACAGATACGCAGTATTTT.